The T cell receptor (beta chain) under discussion was sequenced for a study of post-analysis software for immune sequencing data. Background on the study: In terms of disease course, relapsing-remitting, secondary progressive and progressive-relapsing multiple sclerosis were included. Regarding the study as a whole: Elevated frequency relative to controls characterized 4 or 5 TRBV segments in patients, TRBV5-6, TRBV5-1 and TRBV20-1 among them. Normalized Chao1 diversity was significantly lower in multiple sclerosis patients than in controls.

Sequencing libraries made from TCR beta cDNA carried unique molecular identifiers. TCRdb ran MiXCR on the PCR reads and lists one entry per CDR3 protein. The table lists about 380,000 distinct CDR3 sequences, approximately 38% of them singletons, with around an eighth in the top ten. Germline CDR1 is SGHRS and CDR2 is YFSETQ. V dropped 4 bases and J dropped 9; count of bases not matched to a gene: 8. The CDR3 is 14 amino acids. As regards this clonotype: The antigen remains unidentified.

This TCR was sampled from a girl aged 10 to 17 with multiple sclerosis. This chain joins TRBV5-1 and TRBJ2-1; 9 bases are a match to TRBD1. Sequences were obtained from blood. The CDR3 DNA reads as TGCGCCAGCAGCCGGGACAGGGAGGACAGTGAGCAGTTCTTC. This codes for CASSRDREDSEQFF.